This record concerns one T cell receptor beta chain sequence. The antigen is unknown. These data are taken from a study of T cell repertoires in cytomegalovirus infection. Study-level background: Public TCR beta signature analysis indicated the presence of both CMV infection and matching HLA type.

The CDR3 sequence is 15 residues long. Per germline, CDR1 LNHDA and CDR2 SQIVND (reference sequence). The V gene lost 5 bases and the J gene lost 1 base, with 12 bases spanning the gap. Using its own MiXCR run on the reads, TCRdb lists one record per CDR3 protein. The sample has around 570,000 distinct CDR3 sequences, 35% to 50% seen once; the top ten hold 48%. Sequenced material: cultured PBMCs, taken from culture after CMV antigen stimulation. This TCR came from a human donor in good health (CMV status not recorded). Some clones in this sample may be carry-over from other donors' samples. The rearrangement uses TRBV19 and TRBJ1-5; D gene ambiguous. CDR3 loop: CASSGRALSNQPQHF. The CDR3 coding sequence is TGTGCCAGTAGTGGACGTGCCCTGAGCAATCAGCCCCAGCATTTT.